This entry features one T cell receptor beta chain sequence. Other DNA sequences in the sample encode the same CDR3. Source study methods: Amplification with reference gene primers provided the estimates of nucleated cell counts. Some clones are missing from TCRdb's copy, which holds only in-frame ones; the method was immunoSEQ multiplex PCR. That table supplies the V and J calls and clone size; D and trimming were determined from the DNA. The table has over 250,000 clones, approximately 87% seen once. These data originate in a study of blood T cell repertoires in COVID-19. The V end was cut by 4 bases, the J end by 2 bases, with 6 bases between. This CDR3 is built from 13 residues. Germline V lookup: CDR1 SGHRS, CDR2 YFSETQ.

This rearrangement joins TRBV5-1 to TRBJ2-2, with D tentatively TRBD2 (5 bases). Sequenced material: peripheral blood. This TCR was recovered from a woman in her thirties or forties who had recovered from COVID-19. CDR3 loop: CASSPGNTGELFF. The CDR3, as DNA: TGCGCCAGCAGCCCGGGAAACACCGGGGAGCTGTTTTTT.